The entry below describes one T cell receptor beta chain. Its antigen is not identified. TCRdb re-called the reads through MiXCR, storing one row per CDR3 protein. The table includes just under 500,000 distinct CDR3 sequences, 30% to 40% detected once. The data were obtained in a study of T cell repertoires in cytomegalovirus infection. Looking at the study overall: Shared public TCR beta signatures pointed to both CMV infection and a matching HLA type.

This CDR3 has 18 amino acids. Looked up from germline, CDR1 is MNHEY and CDR2 is SMNVEV (reference sequence). V was cut by 0 bases and J by 2 bases, with 17 bases left in between. The receptor's source is a human donor in good health (CMV status not recorded). Some clones in this sample may be carry-over from other donors' samples. V and J are TRBV27 and TRBJ2-1; D is undetermined. Sample: cultured PBMCs, taken from culture after CMV antigen stimulation. CDR3 nucleotides: TGTGCCAGCAGTTTATCGCCCGATTTGCGGAGCCCCTACAATGAGCAGTTCTTC. Its translation is CASSLSPDLRSPYNEQFF.